The clone carrying this TCR beta chain was seen only a few times. Its antigen is not known. The CDR3 totals 13 residues. Trimming took 5 bases from V and 5 from J, leaving 10 bases between them. This sample was taken from a study of blood T cells in healthy people across ages. Broader study findings: Age showed a roughly linear inverse relationship with TCR beta diversity per million T cells.

With a J-beta primer mix and a sample-barcoded 5' primer, a second PCR ran roughly 6 to 11 cycles. TCRdb analysed the 5' RACE reads with MiXCR anew, one entry per CDR3 protein. The sample has about 1.7 million distinct CDR3 sequences, 28% seen once. The sample consisted of blood. The chain couples TRBV12-3 or TRBV12-4 to TRBJ1-5, with no clear D. The sequence came from a woman aged 25 to 39 in good health. This chain's CDR3 is CASSGRADQPQHF. The CDR3, as DNA: TGTGCCAGCAGTGGGAGGGCGGATCAGCCCCAGCATTTT.